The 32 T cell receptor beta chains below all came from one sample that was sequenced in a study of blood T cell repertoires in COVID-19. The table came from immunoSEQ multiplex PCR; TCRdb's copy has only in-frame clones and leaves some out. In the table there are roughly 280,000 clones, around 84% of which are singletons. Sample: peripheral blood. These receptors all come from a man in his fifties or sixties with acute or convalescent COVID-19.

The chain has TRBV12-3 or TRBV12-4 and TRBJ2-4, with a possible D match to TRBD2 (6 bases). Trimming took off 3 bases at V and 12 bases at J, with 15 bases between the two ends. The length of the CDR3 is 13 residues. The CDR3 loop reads CASSLIQGGSQYF. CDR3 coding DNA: TGTGCCAGCAGTTTGATCCAGGGAGGTAGTCAGTACTTC.

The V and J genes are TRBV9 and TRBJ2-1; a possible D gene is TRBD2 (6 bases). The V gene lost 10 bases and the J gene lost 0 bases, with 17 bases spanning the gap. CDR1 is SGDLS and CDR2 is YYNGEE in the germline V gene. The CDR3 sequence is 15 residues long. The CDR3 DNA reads TGTGCCTCTGGTTTGGGCGGGGCCTCCTACAATGAGCAGTTCTTC. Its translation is CASGLGGASYNEQFF. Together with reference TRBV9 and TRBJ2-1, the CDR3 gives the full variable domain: DSGVTQTPKHLITATGQRVTLRCSPRSGDLSVYWYQQSLDQGLQFLIQYYNGEERAKGNILERFSAQQFPDLHSELNLSSLELGDSALYFCASGLGGASYNEQFFGPGTRLTVL.

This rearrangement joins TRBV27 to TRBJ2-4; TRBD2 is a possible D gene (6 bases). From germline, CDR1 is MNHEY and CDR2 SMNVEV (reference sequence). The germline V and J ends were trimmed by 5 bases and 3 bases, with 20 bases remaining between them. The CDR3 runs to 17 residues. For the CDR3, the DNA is TGTGCCAGCAGTCCTGGCCAGGGAGGCCGGGGCAAAAACATTCAGTACTTC. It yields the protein CASSPGQGGRGKNIQYF.

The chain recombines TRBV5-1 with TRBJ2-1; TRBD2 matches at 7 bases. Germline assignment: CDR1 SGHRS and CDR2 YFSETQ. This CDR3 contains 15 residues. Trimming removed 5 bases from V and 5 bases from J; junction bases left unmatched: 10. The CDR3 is CASRRNMGRDNEQFF. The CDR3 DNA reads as TGCGCCAGCAGAAGGAATATGGGGAGGGACAATGAGCAGTTCTTC.

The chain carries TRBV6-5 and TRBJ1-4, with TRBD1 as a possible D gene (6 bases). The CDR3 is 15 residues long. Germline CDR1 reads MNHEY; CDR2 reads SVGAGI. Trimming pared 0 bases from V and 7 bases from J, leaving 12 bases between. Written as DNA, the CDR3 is TGTGCCAGCAGTTACTCTGGGACAAGGGGTGAAAAACTGTTTTTT. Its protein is CASSYSGTRGEKLFF.

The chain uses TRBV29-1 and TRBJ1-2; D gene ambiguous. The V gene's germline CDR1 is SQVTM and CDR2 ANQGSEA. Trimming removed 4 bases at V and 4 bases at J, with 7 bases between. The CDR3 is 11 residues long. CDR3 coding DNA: TGCAGCGTTGGTACAGTCTATGGCTACACCTTC. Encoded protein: CSVGTVYGYTF.

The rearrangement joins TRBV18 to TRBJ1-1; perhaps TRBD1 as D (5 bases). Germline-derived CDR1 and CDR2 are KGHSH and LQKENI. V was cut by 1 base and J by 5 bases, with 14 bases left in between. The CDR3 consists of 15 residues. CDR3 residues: CASSPQGWFETEAFF. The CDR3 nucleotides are TGTGCCAGCTCACCACAGGGGTGGTTCGAGACTGAAGCTTTCTTT.

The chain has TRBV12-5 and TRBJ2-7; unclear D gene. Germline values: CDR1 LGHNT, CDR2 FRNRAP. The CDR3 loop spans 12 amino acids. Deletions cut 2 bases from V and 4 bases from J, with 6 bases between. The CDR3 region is CASGLTEYEQYF. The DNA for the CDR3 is TGTGCTAGTGGTTTGACAGAGTACGAGCAGTACTTC. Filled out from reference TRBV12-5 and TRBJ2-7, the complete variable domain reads DARVTQTPRHKVTEMGQEVTMRCQPILGHNTVFWYRQTMMQGLELLAYFRNRAPLDDSGMPKDRFSAEMPDATLATLKIQPSEPRDSAVYFCASGLTEYEQYFGPGTRLTVT.

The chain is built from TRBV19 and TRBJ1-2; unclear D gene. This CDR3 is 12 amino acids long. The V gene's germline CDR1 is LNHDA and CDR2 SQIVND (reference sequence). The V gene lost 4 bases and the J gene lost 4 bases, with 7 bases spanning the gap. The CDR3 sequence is CASSRGLYGYTF. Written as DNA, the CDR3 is TGTGCCAGTAGTAGAGGTCTCTATGGCTACACCTTC. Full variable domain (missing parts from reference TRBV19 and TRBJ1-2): DGGITQSPKYLFRKEGQNVTLSCEQNLNHDAMYWYRQDPGQGLRLIYYSQIVNDFQKGDIAEGYSVSREKKESFPLTVTSAQKNPTAFYLCASSRGLYGYTFGSGTRLTVV.

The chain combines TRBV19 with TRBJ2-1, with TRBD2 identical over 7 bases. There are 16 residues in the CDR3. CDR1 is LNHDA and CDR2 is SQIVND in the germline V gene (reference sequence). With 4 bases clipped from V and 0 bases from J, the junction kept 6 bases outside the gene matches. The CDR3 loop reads CASSRASGSSYNEQFF. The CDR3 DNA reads TGTGCCAGTAGTAGGGCTAGCGGTAGCTCCTACAATGAGCAGTTCTTC.

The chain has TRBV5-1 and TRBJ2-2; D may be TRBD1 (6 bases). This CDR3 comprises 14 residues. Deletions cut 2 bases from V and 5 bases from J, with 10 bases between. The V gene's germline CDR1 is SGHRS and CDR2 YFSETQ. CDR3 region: CASSFGDTTGELFF. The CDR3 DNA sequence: TGCGCCAGCAGCTTTGGGGACACGACCGGGGAGCTGTTTTTT.

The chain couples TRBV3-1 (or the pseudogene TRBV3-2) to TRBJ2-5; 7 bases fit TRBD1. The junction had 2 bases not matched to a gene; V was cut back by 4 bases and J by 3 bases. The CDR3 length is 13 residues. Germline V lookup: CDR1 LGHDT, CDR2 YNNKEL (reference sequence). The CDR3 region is CASSRTGEETQYF. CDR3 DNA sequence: TGTGCCAGCAGCCGAACAGGGGAAGAGACCCAGTACTTC.

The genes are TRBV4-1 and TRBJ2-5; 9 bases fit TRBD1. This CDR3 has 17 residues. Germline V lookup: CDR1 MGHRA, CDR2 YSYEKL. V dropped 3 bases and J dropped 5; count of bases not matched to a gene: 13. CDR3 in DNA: TGCGCCAGCAGCCAGTCCAACAGGGGGCCTTTAGGGGAGACCCAGTACTTC. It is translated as CASSQSNRGPLGETQYF.

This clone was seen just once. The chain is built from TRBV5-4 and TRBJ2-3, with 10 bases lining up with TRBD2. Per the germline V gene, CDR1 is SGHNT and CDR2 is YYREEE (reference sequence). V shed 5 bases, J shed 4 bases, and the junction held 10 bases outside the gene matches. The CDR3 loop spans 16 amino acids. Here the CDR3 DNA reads TGTGCCAGCAGGCGGCGAAGCGGGGGGGTCGCAGATACGCAGTATTTT. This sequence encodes CASRRRSGGVADTQYF.

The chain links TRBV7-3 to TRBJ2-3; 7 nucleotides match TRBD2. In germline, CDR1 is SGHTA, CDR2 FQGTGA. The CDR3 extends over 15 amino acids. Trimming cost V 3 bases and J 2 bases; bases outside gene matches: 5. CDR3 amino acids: CASSLLADDTDTQYF. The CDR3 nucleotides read TGTGCCAGCAGCTTGCTAGCGGACGACACAGATACGCAGTATTTT. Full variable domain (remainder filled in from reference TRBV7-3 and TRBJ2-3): GAGVSQTPSNKVTEKGKYVELRCDPISGHTALYWYRQSLGQGPEFLIYFQGTGAADDSGLPNDRFFAVRPEGSVSTLKIQRTERGDSAVYLCASSLLADDTDTQYFGPGTRLTVL.

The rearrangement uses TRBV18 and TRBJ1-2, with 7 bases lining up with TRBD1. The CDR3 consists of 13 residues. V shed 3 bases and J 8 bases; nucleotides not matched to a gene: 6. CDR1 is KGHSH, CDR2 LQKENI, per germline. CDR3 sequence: CASSPTGVEGYTF. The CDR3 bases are TGTGCCAGCTCACCCACAGGGGTGGAGGGCTACACCTTC.

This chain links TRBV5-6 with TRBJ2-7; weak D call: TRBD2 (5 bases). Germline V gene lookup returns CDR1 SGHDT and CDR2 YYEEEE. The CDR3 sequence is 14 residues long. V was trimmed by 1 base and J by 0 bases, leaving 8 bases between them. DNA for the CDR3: TGTGCCAGCAGCTTGAGGGCGGGCTCCTACGAGCAGTACTTC. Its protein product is CASSLRAGSYEQYF.

Written as DNA, the CDR3 is TGTGCCAGCAGCTTGAACCCCCAAAGCAGCGGGGGAAATGAGCAGTTCTTC. This gives the protein CASSLNPQSSGGNEQFF. The chain carries TRBV5-4 and TRBJ2-1; the match to TRBD2 covers 8 bases. Germline V gene lookup returns CDR1 SGHNT and CDR2 YYREEE (reference sequence). The V gene end was trimmed by 1 base and the J gene end by 7 bases; junction bases not matched to a gene: 13. The CDR3 contains 17 residues.

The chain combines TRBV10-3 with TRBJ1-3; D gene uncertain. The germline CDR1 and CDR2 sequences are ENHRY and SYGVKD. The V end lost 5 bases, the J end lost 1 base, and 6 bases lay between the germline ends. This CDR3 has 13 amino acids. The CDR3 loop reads CAISRGSGNTIYF. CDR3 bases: TGTGCCATCAGTCGCGGGTCTGGAAACACCATATATTTT.

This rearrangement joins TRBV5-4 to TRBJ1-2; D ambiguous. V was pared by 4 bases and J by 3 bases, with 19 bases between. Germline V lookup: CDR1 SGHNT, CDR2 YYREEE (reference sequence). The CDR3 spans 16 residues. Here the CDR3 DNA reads TGTGCCAGCAGCAAACCCGCCCCCCCCACGGACTATGGCTACACCTTC. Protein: CASSKPAPPTDYGYTF.

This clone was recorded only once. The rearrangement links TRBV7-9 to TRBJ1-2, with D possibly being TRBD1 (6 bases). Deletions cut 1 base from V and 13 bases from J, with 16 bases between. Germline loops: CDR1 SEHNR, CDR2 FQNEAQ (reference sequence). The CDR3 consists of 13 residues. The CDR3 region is CASSLDPDRPSTF. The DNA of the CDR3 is TGTGCCAGCAGCTTAGACCCCGACAGGCCGAGCACCTTC.

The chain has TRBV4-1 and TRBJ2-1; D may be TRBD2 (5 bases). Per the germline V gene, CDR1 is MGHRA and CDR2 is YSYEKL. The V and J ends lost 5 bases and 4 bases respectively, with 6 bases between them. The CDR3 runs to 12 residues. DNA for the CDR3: TGCGCCAGCAGCGGACTTTACAATGAGCAGTTCTTC. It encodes CASSGLYNEQFF.

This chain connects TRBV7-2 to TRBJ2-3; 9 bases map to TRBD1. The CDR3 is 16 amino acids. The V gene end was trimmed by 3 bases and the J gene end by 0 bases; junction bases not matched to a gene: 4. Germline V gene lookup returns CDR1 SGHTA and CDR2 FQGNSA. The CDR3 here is CASSFTGGFSTDTQYF. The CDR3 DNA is TGTGCCAGCAGCTTTACAGGGGGCTTTAGCACAGATACGCAGTATTTT.

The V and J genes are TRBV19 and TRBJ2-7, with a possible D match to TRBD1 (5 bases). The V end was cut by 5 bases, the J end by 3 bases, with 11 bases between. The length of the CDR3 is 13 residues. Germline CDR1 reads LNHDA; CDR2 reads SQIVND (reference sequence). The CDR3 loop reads CASSETAIYEQYF. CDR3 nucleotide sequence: TGTGCCAGTAGTGAGACAGCTATCTACGAGCAGTACTTC.

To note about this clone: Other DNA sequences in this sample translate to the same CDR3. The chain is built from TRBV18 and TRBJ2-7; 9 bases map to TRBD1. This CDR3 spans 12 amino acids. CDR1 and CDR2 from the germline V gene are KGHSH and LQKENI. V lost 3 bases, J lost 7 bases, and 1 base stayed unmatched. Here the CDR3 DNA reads TGTGCCAGCTCACCCGGACAGGGGGAGCAGTACTTC. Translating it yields CASSPGQGEQYF.

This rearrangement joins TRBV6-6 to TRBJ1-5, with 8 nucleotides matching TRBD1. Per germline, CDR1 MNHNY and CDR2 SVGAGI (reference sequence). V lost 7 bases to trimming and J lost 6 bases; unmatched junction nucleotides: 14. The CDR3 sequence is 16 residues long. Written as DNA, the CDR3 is TGTGCCAGCACCCTCGCCGGGACAGGAGAATTTCAGCCCCAGCATTTT. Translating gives CASTLAGTGEFQPQHF.

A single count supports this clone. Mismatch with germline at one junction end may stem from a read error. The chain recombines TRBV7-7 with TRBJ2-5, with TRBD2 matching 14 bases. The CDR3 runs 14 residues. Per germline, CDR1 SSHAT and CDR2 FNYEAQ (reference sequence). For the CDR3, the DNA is TGTGCTAGCAGCCCGGGACTAGCGGGGGAGAGCCAATACTTC. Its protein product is CASSPGLAGESQYF.

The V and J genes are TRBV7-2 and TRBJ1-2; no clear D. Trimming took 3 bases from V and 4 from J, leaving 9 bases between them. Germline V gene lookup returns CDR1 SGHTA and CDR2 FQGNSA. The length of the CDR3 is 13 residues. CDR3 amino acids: CASSLSETYGYTF. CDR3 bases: TGTGCCAGCAGCTTGTCGGAGACCTATGGCTACACCTTC.

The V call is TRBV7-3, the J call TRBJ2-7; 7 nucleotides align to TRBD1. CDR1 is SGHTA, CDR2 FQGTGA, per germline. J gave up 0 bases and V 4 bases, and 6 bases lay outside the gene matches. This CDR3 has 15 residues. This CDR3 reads CASSSRTGSSYEQYF. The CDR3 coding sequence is TGTGCCAGCAGCTCCAGGACAGGAAGCTCCTACGAGCAGTACTTC.

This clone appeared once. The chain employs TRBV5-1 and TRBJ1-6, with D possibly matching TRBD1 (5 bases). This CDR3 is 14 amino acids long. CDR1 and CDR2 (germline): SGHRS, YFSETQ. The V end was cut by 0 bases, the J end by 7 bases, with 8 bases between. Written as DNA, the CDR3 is TGCGCCAGCAGCTTGGGACAGACGAATTCACCCCTCCACTTT. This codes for CASSLGQTNSPLHF.

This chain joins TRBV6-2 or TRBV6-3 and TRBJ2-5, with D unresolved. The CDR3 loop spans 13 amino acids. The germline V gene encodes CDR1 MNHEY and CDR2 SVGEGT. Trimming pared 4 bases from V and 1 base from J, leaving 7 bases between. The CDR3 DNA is TGTGCCAGCAGTTTCCTAATCCAAGAGACCCAGTACTTC. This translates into CASSFLIQETQYF.

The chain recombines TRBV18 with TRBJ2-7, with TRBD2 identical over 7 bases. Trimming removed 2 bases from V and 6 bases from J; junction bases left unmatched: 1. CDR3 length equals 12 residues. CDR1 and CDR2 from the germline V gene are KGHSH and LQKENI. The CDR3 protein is CASSPGRAEQYF. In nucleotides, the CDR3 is TGTGCCAGCTCACCAGGGAGGGCCGAGCAGTACTTC.